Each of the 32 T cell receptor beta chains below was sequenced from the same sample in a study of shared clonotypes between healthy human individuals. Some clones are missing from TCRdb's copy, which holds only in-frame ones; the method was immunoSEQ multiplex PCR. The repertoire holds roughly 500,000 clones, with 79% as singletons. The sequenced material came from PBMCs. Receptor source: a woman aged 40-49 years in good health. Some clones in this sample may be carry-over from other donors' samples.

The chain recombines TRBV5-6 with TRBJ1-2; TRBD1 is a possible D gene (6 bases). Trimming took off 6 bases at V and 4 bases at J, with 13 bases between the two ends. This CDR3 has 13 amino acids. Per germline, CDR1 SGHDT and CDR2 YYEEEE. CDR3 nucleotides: TGTGCCAGCACCCTACAGGGCGGCTATGGCTACACCTTC. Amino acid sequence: CASTLQGGYGYTF.

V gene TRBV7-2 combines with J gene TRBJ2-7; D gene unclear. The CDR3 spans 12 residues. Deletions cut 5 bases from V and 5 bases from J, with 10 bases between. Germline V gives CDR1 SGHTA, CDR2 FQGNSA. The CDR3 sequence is CASSPPGDEQYF. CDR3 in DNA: TGTGCCAGCAGCCCCCCCGGTGACGAGCAGTACTTC.

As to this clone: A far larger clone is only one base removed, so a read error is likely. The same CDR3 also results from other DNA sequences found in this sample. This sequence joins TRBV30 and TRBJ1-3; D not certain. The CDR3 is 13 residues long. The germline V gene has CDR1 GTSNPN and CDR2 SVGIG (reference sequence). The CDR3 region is CACHRGSGNTIYF. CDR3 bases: TGTGCTTGCCACCGCGGTTCTGGAAACACCATATATTTT.

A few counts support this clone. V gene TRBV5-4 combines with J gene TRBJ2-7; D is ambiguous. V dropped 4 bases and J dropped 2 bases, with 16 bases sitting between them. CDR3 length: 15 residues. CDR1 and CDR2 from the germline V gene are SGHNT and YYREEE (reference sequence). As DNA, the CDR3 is TGTGCCAGCAGCCCAAGACCCGAGCGAGCCTACGAGCAGTACTTC. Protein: CASSPRPERAYEQYF.

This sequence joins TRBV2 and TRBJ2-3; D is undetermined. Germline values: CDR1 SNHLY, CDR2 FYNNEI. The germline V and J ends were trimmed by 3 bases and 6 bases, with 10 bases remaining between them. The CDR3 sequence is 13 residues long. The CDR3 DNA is TGTGCCAGCAGTGATATAGGAGTTGATACGCAGTATTTT. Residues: CASSDIGVDTQYF. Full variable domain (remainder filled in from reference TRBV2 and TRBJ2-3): EPEVTQTPSHQVTQMGQEVILRCVPISNHLYFYWYRQILGQKVEFLVSFYNNEISEKSEIFDDQFSVERPDGSNFTLKIRSTKLEDSAMYFCASSDIGVDTQYFGPGTRLTVL.

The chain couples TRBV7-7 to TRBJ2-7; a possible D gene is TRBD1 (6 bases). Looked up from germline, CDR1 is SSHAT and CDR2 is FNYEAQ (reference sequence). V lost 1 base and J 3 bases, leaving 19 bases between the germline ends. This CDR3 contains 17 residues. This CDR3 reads CASSLGGHADGLYEQYF. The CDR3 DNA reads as TGTGCCAGCAGCTTAGGGGGGCACGCCGACGGCCTCTACGAGCAGTACTTC.

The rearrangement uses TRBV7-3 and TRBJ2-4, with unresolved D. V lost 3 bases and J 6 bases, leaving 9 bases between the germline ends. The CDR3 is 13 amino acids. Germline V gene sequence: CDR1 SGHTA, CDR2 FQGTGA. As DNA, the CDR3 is TGTGCCAGCAGCTTTGGGGAAGGAAACATTCAGTACTTC. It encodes CASSFGEGNIQYF. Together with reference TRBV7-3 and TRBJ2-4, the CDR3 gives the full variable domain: GAGVSQTPSNKVTEKGKYVELRCDPISGHTALYWYRQSLGQGPEFLIYFQGTGAADDSGLPNDRFFAVRPEGSVSTLKIQRTERGDSAVYLCASSFGEGNIQYFGAGTRLSVL.

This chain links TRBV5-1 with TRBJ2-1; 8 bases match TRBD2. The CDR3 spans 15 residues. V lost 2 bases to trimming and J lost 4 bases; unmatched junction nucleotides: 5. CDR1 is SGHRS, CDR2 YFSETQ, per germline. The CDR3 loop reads CASSFGTRLYNEQFF. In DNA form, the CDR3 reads TGCGCCAGCAGCTTCGGGACTAGACTATACAATGAGCAGTTCTTC.

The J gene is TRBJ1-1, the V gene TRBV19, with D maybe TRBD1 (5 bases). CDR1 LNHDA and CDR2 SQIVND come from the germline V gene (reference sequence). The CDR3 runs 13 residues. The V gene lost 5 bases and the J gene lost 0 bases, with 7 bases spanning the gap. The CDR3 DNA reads TGTGCCAGTAGTTGGGGGATGAACACTGAAGCTTTCTTT. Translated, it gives CASSWGMNTEAFF.

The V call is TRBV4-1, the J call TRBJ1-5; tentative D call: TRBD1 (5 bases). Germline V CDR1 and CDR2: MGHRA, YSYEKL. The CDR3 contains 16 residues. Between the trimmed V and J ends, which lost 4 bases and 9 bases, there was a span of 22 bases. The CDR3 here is CASSRLPGTGQGPQHF. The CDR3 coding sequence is TGCGCCAGCAGCCGGTTGCCAGGGACTGGGCAGGGGCCCCAGCATTTT.

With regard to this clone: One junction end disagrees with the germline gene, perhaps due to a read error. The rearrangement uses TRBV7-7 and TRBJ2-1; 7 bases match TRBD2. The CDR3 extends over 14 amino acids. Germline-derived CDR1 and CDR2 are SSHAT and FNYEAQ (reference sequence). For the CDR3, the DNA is TGTGCTAGCAGCTTAACGGGGGGAGACAATGAGCAGTTCTTC. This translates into CASSLTGGDNEQFF.

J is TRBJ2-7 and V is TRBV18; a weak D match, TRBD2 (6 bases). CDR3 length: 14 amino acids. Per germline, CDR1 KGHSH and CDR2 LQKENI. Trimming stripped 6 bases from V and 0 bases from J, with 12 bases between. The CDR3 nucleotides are TGTGCCAGCTCGTCGTCCGGGAGCTCCTACGAGCAGTACTTC. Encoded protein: CASSSSGSSYEQYF.

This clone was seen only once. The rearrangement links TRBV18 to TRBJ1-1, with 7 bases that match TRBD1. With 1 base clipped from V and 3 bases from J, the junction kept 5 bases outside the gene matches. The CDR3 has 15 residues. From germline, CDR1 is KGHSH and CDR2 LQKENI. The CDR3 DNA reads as TGTGCCAGCTCACCACGTGCAGGGGGAGACACTGAAGCTTTCTTT. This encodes CASSPRAGGDTEAFF.

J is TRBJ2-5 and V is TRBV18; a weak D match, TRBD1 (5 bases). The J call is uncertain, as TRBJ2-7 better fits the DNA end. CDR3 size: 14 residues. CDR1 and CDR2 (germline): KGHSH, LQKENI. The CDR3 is CASSARVQNYEQYF. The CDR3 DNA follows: TGTGCCAGCTCAGCCAGGGTGCAAAACTACGAGCAGTACTTC.

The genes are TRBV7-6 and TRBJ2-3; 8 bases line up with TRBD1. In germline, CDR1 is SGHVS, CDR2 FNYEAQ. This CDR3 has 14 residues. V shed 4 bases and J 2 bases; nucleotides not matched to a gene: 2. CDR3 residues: CASSSGQDTDTQYF. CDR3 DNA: TGTGCCAGCAGCTCGGGACAGGACACAGATACGCAGTATTTT.

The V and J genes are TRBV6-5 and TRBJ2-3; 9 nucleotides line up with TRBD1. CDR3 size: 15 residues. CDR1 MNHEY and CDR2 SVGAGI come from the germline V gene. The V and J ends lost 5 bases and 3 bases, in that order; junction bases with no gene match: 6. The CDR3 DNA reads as TGTGCCAGCAGTCATCGGACAGGGGTGACAGATACGCAGTATTTT. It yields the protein CASSHRTGVTDTQYF.

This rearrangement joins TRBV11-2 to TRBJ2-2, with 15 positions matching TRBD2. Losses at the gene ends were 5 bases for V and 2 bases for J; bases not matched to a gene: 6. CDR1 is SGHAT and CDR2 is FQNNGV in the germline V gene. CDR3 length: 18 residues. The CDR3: CASSTPGLAGGNTGELFF. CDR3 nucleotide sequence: TGTGCCAGCAGCACCCCGGGACTAGCGGGAGGAAACACCGGGGAGCTGTTTTTT.

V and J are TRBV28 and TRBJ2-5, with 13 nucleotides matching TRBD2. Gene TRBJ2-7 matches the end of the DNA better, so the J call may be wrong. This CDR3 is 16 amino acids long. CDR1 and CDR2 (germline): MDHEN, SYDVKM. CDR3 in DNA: TGTGCCAGCAGTCCCGCCGGGACTAGCGGGGCCTACGAGCAGTACTTC. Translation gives CASSPAGTSGAYEQYF.

The CDR3, as DNA: TGTGCCAGCAGTCCGGTTGGGATACGCCAAGAGACCCAGTACTTC. Translated: CASSPVGIRQETQYF. The V gene is TRBV6-5, the J gene TRBJ2-5; D remains ambiguous. Trimming left V 5 bases short and J 1 base short, with 14 bases between. Germline CDR1 is MNHEY and CDR2 is SVGAGI. The CDR3 is 15 residues long.

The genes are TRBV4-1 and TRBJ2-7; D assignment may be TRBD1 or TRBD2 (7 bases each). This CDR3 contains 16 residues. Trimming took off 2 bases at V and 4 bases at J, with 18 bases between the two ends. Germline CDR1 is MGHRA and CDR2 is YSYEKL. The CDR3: CASSQLGGDRGYEQYF. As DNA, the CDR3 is TGCGCCAGCAGCCAATTAGGGGGGGACAGAGGATACGAGCAGTACTTC.

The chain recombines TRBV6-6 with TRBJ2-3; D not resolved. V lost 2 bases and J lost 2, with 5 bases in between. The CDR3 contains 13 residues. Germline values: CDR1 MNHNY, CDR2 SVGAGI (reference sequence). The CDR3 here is CASSYGHTDTQYF. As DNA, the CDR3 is TGTGCCAGCAGTTACGGGCACACAGATACGCAGTATTTT.

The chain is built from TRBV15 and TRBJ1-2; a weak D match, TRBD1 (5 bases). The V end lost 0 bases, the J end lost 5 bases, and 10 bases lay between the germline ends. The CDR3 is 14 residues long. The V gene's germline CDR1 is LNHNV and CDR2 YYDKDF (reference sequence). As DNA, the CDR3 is TGTGCCACCAGCAGAGACAGGGCCGGGTATGGCTACACCTTC. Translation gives CATSRDRAGYGYTF.

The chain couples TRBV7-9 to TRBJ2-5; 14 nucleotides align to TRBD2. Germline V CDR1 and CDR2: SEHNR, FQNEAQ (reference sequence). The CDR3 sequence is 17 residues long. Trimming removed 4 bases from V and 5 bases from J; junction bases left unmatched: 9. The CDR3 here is CASSSGLAGVGGETQYF. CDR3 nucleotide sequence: TGTGCCAGCAGCTCGGGACTAGCGGGAGTTGGGGGGGAGACCCAGTACTTC.

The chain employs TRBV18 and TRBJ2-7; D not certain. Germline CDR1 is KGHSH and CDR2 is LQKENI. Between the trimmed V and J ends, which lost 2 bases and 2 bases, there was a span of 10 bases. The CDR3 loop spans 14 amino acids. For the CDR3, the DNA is TGTGCCAGCTCACCATCTCAGAGTGCCTACGAGCAGTACTTC. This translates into CASSPSQSAYEQYF.

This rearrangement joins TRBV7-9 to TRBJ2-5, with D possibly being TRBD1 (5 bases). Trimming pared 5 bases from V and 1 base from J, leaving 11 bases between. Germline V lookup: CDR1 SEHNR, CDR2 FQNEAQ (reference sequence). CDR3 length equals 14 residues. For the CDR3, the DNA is TGTGCCAGCAGCACCCGGACATTCCAAGAGACCCAGTACTTC. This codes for CASSTRTFQETQYF.

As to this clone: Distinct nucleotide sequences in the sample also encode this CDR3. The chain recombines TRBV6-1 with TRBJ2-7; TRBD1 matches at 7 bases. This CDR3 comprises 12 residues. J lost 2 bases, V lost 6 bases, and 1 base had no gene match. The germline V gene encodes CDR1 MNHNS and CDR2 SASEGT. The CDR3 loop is CASRTGAYEQYF. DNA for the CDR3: TGTGCCAGCAGAACAGGGGCCTACGAGCAGTACTTC.

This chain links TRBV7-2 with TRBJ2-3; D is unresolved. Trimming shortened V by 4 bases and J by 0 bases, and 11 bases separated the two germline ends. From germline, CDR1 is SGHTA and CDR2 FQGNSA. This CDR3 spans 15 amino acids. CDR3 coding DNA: TGTGCCAGCAGCTCCCCGACTTCTAGCACAGATACGCAGTATTTT. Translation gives CASSSPTSSTDTQYF.

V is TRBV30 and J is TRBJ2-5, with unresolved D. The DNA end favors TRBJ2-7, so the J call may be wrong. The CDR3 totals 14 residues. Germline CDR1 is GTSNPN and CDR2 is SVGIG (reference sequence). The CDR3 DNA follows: TGTGCCTGGAGTGTTGGGCAGGAACTCTACGAGCAGTACTTC. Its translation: CAWSVGQELYEQYF.

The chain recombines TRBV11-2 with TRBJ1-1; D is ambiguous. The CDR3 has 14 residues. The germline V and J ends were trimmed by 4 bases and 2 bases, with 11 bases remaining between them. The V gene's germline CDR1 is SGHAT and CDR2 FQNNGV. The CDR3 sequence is CASSYDWANTEAFF. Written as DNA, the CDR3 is TGTGCCAGCAGCTACGATTGGGCCAACACTGAAGCTTTCTTT.

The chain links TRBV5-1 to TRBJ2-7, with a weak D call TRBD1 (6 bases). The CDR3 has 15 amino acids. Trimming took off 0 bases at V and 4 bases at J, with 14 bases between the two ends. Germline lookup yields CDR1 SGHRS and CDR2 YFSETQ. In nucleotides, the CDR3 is TGCGCCAGCAGCTTGGGATCCAGGGGAAGGTACGAGCAGTACTTC. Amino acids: CASSLGSRGRYEQYF.

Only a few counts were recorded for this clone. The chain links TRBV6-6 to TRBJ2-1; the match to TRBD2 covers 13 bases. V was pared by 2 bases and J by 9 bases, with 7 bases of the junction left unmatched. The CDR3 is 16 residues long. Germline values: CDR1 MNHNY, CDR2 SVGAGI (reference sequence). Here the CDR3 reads CASSYGLRLAGGEQFF. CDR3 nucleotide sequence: TGTGCCAGCAGTTACGGGCTGAGACTAGCGGGAGGTGAGCAGTTCTTC.

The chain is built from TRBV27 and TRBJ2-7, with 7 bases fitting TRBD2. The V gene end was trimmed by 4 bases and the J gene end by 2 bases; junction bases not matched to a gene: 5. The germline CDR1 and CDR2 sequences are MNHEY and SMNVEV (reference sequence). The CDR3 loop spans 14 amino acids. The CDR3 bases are TGTGCCAGCAGTTCGGGACTACCCCCCTACGAGCAGTACTTC. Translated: CASSSGLPPYEQYF.